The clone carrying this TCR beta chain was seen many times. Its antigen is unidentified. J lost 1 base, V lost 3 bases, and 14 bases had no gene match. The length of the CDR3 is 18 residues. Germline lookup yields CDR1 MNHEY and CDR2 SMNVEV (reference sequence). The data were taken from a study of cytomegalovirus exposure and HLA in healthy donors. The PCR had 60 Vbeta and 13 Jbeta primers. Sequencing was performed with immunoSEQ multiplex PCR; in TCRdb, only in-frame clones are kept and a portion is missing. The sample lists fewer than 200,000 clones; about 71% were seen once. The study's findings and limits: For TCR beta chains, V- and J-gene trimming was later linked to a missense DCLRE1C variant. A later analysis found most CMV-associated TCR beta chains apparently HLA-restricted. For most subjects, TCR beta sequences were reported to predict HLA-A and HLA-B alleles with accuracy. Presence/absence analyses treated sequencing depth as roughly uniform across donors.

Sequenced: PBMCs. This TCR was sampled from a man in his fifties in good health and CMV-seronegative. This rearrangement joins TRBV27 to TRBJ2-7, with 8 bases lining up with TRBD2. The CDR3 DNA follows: TGTGCCAGCAGTTTTCGCCGGGGGGAGCGGGGGTCGTCCTACGAGCAGTACTTC. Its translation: CASSFRRGERGSSYEQYF.